The 16 T cell receptor beta chains given below trace back to one sample, sequenced in a study of stem cell transplantation in POMP-related autoinflammatory disease (dated by TCRdb to about 2021). Taken with the paper, the label for time point translates to: before hematopoietic stem cell transplant. Library generation was performed with the immunoSEQ multiplex PCR assay. Entries here come from immuneACCESS through TCRdb and include only in-frame sequences with V and J called. Some clones fail to appear in such tables; in the studies checked, an unresolved V gene covers under half of the shortfall, and the cause of the remainder is unknown. This sample comprises 33,000 or so clones, 70% to 90% of them detected only once. The ten biggest clones cover 0.72% of the sample. This sample comprised CD4+ T cells from PBMCs, obtained before stem cell transplantation. The receptors were sampled from a human donor with POMP-related autoinflammation and immune dysregulation (PRAID).

The V and J genes are TRBV6-1 and TRBJ1-5, with D perhaps TRBD1 (5 bases). The CDR3 covers 13 residues. CDR1 and CDR2 from the germline V gene are MNHNS and SASEGT. The V end lost 3 bases, the J end lost 10 bases, and 13 bases lay between the germline ends. This chain's CDR3 is CASSEEGPGPQHF. CDR3 sequence (DNA): TGTGCCAGCAGTGAGGAGGGACCCGGACCCCAGCATTTT.

This chain joins TRBV10-3 and TRBJ1-4; no reliable D call. This CDR3 contains 14 residues. With 2 bases removed from V and 7 bases from J, the gap between germline ends came to 11 bases. Germline CDR1 ENHRY, CDR2 SYGVKD. Here the CDR3 reads CAISETTWGEKLFF. In DNA, the CDR3 is TGTGCCATCAGTGAGACAACTTGGGGTGAAAAACTGTTTTTT.

The J gene is TRBJ2-1, the V gene TRBV11-2; D is unclear. Per germline, CDR1 SGHAT and CDR2 FQNNGV. CDR3 length equals 14 residues. V lost 4 bases and J 5 bases, leaving 12 bases between the germline ends. DNA for the CDR3: TGTGCCAGCAGCTCAAGAGGCCTCGACAATGAGCAGTTCTTC. Translating it yields CASSSRGLDNEQFF.

This clone was recorded only once. The chain carries TRBV6-1 and TRBJ2-1, with no clear D. V was clipped by 1 base and J by 5 bases, with 9 bases between them. Looked up from germline, CDR1 is MNHNS and CDR2 is SASEGT. This CDR3 has 14 residues. CDR3 region: CASSEEGFNNEQFF. The CDR3 bases are TGTGCCAGCAGTGAAGAAGGCTTCAACAATGAGCAGTTCTTC.

The chain links TRBV7-8 to TRBJ2-7, with 9 bases matching TRBD1. J gave up 5 bases and V 5 bases, and 7 bases lay outside the gene matches. The germline gives CDR1 SGHVS, CDR2 FQNEAQ. The CDR3 loop spans 14 amino acids. The DNA for the CDR3 is TGTGCCAGCAGCACTCCGGACAGGGGCCACGAGCAGTACTTC. Encoded protein: CASSTPDRGHEQYF.

The CDR3 DNA follows: TGTGCCAGCAGCGTAGATCTGCGGAGCACAGATACGCAGTATTTT. Its protein product is CASSVDLRSTDTQYF. V usage is TRBV9 and J usage is TRBJ2-3; no definite D call. CDR3 length: 15 residues. The germline gives CDR1 SGDLS, CDR2 YYNGEE. Trimming shortened V by 0 bases and J by 0 bases, and 8 bases separated the two germline ends.

The chain is built from TRBV2 and TRBJ1-5; no clear D. The V gene's germline CDR1 is SNHLY and CDR2 FYNNEI. The CDR3 has 13 amino acids. Between the trimmed V and J ends, which lost 6 bases and 4 bases, there was a span of 10 bases. In DNA, the CDR3 is TGTGCCAGCAGGAGGGAGCGAAATCAGCCCCAGCATTTT. This sequence encodes CASRRERNQPQHF.

The genes are TRBV2 and TRBJ2-3; possibly TRBD1 or TRBD2 for D (5 bases each). The CDR3 loop spans 14 amino acids. Germline V gene data show CDR1 as SNHLY and CDR2 as FYNNEI. V lost 4 bases and J 4 bases, leaving 12 bases between the germline ends. DNA for the CDR3: TGTGCCAGCAGTGCCACCCGAGGGGCAGATACGCAGTATTTT. Protein product: CASSATRGADTQYF.

The rearrangement links TRBV28 to TRBJ1-2; 7 nucleotides agree with TRBD1. Looked up from germline, CDR1 is MDHEN and CDR2 is SYDVKM. The CDR3 has 16 residues. Losses at the gene ends were 7 bases for V and 5 bases for J; bases not matched to a gene: 16. The CDR3 loop is CASTLLSLTGNYGYTF. The CDR3 region has the DNA TGTGCCAGCACCTTACTATCGCTGACAGGGAATTATGGCTACACCTTC.

The rearrangement links TRBV20-1 to TRBJ2-2; D is uncertain. The CDR3 loop spans 11 amino acids. V lost 1 base and J 4 bases, leaving 1 base between the germline ends. CDR1 is DFQATT and CDR2 is SNEGSKA in the germline V gene (reference sequence). The CDR3 nucleotides read TGCAGTGCTAGAGGCACCGGGGAGCTGTTTTTT. Protein: CSARGTGELFF.

V gene TRBV4-1 combines with J gene TRBJ2-1; TRBD2 aligns across 13 bases. Germline V gene lookup returns CDR1 MGHRA and CDR2 YSYEKL. This CDR3 region has 17 residues. Trimming at V came to 0 bases and at J to 4 bases, leaving 3 bases not matched to a gene. CDR3 amino acids: CASSQDWGLAGYNEQFF. The CDR3 nucleotides are TGCGCCAGCAGCCAAGACTGGGGACTAGCGGGGTACAATGAGCAGTTCTTC.

The rearrangement links TRBV5-1 to TRBJ2-5; the D gene is possibly TRBD1 (6 bases). The V end was cut by 0 bases, the J end by 1 base, with 7 bases between. CDR1 SGHRS and CDR2 YFSETQ come from the germline V gene. The CDR3 contains 14 residues. The CDR3, as DNA: TGCGCCAGCAGCTTGGTACAGGGCCAAGAGACCCAGTACTTC. It yields the protein CASSLVQGQETQYF.

This chain joins TRBV19 and TRBJ1-5; 7 nucleotides align to TRBD1. Germline V gene sequence: CDR1 LNHDA, CDR2 SQIVND (reference sequence). V was pared by 0 bases and J by 2 bases, with 7 bases of the junction left unmatched. This CDR3 spans 17 amino acids. The DNA for the CDR3 is TGTGCCAGTAGTATAGATGGTAACAGGGGAGGCAATCAGCCCCAGCATTTT. It is translated as CASSIDGNRGGNQPQHF.

The rearrangement joins TRBV5-1 to TRBJ2-4, with 8 bases fitting TRBD1. J lost 3 bases, V lost 1 base, and 0 bases had no gene match. Germline lookup yields CDR1 SGHRS and CDR2 YFSETQ. CDR3 length equals 14 residues. CDR3 region: CASSLTGGKNIQYF. The CDR3 coding sequence is TGCGCCAGCAGCTTGACAGGGGGCAAAAACATTCAGTACTTC.

The gene calls are TRBV18 and TRBJ2-7; maybe TRBD1 (6 bases). Germline loops: CDR1 KGHSH, CDR2 LQKENI. The germline V and J ends were trimmed by 6 bases and 6 bases, with 15 bases remaining between them. The CDR3 is 13 amino acids. DNA for the CDR3: TGTGCCAGCTCCGACAGGAGGTCTAGCGAGCAGTACTTC. Its protein product is CASSDRRSSEQYF.

This clone was counted once. This sequence joins TRBV5-1 and TRBJ2-5; unclear D gene. Trimming removed 0 bases at V and 4 bases at J, with 10 bases between. CDR3 length equals 14 residues. CDR1 is SGHRS, CDR2 YFSETQ, per germline. CDR3 loop: CASSLAFLRETQYF. CDR3 DNA: TGCGCCAGCAGCTTGGCTTTTCTCCGAGAGACCCAGTACTTC. The full variable domain, rest sourced from reference TRBV5-1 and TRBJ2-5, is KAGVTQTPRYLIKTRGQQVTLSCSPISGHRSVSWYQQTPGQGLQFLFEYFSETQRNKGNFPGRFSGRQFSNSRSEMNVSTLELGDSALYLCASSLAFLRETQYFGPGTRLLVL.